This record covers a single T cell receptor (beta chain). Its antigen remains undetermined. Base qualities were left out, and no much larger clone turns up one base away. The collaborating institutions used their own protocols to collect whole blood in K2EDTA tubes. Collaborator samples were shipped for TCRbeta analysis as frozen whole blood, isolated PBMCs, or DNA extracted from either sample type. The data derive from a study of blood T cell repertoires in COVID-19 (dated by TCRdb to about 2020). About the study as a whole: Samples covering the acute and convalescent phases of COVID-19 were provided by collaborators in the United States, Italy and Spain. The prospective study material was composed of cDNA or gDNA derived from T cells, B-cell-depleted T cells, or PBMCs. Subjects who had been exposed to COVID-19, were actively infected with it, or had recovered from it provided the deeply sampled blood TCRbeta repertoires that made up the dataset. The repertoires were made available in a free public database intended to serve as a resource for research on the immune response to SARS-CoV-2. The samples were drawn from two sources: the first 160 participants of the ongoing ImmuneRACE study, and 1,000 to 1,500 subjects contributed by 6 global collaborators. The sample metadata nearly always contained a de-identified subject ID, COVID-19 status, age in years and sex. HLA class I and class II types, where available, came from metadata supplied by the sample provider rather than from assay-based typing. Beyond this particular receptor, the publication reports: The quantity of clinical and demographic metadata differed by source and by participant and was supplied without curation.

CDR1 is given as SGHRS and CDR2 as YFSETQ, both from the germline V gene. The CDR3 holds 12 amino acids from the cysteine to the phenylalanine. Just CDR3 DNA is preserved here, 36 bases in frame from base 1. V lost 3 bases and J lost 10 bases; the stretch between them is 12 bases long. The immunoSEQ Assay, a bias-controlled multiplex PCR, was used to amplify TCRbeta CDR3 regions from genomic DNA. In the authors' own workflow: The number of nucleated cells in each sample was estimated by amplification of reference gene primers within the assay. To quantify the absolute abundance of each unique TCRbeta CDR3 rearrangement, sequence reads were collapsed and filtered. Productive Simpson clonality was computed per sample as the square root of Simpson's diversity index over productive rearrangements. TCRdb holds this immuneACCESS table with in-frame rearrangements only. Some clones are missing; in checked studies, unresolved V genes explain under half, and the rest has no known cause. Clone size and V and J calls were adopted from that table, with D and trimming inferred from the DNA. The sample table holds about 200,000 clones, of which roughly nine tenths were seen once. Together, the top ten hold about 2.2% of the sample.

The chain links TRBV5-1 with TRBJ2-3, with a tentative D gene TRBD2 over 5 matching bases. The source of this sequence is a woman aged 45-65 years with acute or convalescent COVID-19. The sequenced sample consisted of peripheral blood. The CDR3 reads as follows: CASSSDYLAQYF. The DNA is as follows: TGCGCCAGCAGCTCCGACTATCTAGCGCAGTATTTT. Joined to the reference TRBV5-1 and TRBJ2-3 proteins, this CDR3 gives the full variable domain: KAGVTQTPRYLIKTRGQQVTLSCSPISGHRSVSWYQQTPGQGLQFLFEYFSETQRNKGNFPGRFSGRQFSNSRSEMNVSTLELGDSALYLCASSSDYLAQYFGPGTRLTVL.